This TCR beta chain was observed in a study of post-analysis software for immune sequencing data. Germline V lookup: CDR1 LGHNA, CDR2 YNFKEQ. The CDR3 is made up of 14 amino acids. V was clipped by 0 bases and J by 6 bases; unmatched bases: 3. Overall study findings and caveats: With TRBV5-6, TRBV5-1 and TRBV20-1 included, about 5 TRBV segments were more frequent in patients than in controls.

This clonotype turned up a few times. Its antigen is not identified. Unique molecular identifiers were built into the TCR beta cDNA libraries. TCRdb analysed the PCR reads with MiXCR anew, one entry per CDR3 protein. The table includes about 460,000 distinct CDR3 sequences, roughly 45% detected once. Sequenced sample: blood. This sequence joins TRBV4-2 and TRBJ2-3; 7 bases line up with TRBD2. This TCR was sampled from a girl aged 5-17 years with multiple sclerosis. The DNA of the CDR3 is TGTGCCAGCAGCCAAGAGCGGGAGACGGATACGCAGTATTTT. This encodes CASSQERETDTQYF.